Shown below are 23 T cell receptor beta chains from a single sample sequenced in a study of graft-versus-host responses after intestinal transplantation. Sequencing used immunoSEQ multiplex PCR; TCRdb keeps in-frame clones, though not all of them. The top ten hold 0.45% to 0.65% of the sample, which has some 23,000 clones, less than 95% seen once. Source: PBMCs, taken 156 days after intestinal transplant. Every receptor here comes from a human patient who received an intestinal transplant, so some T cells may come from the graft donor.

The genes are TRBV29-1 and TRBJ1-1; 7 bases line up with TRBD1. The CDR3 spans 12 residues. Losses at the gene ends were 4 bases for V and 1 base for J; bases not matched to a gene: 0. CDR1 is SQVTM, CDR2 ANQGSEA, per germline. In DNA form, the CDR3 reads TGCAGCGTTGGACAGGGGAACACTGAAGCTTTCTTT. Translating it yields CSVGQGNTEAFF. The variable domain in full, with the rest retrieved from reference TRBV29-1 and TRBJ1-1, is SAVISQKPSRDICQRGTSLTIQCQVDSQVTMMFWYRQQPGQSLTLIATANQGSEATYESGFVIDKFPISRPNLTFSTLTVSNMSPEDSSIYLCSVGQGNTEAFFGQGTRLTVV.

V is TRBV6-5 and J is TRBJ2-2; D is unresolved. Germline loops: CDR1 MNHEY, CDR2 SVGAGI. The V end was cut by 5 bases, the J end by 8 bases, with 18 bases between. CDR3 length: 15 residues. Here the CDR3 DNA reads TGTGCCAGCAGTCCCATAGCCCCGTCGTATGGGGAGCTGTTTTTT. As protein: CASSPIAPSYGELFF.

J is TRBJ2-1 and V is TRBV5-1; D call uncertain. Germline V gene lookup returns CDR1 SGHRS and CDR2 YFSETQ. V was pared by 0 bases and J by 2 bases, with 9 bases between. The CDR3 contains 15 residues. The DNA for the CDR3 is TGCGCCAGCAGCTTGGAGTCACCTACCTACAATGAGCAGTTCTTC. Protein sequence: CASSLESPTYNEQFF. The full variable domain, rest sourced from reference TRBV5-1 and TRBJ2-1, is KAGVTQTPRYLIKTRGQQVTLSCSPISGHRSVSWYQQTPGQGLQFLFEYFSETQRNKGNFPGRFSGRQFSNSRSEMNVSTLELGDSALYLCASSLESPTYNEQFFGPGTRLTVL.

The genes are TRBV30 and TRBJ2-7; TRBD1 is a possible D gene (7 bases). CDR3 size: 13 residues. Germline loops: CDR1 GTSNPN, CDR2 SVGIG (reference sequence). The V end was cut by 2 bases, the J end by 2 bases, with 10 bases between. The CDR3 spells CAWSSGGPYEQYF. The CDR3 bases are TGTGCCTGGAGTTCAGGGGGGCCCTACGAGCAGTACTTC.

This chain uses TRBV11-2 with TRBJ2-7; D remains ambiguous. Trimming pared 2 bases from V and 7 bases from J, leaving 15 bases between. Germline lookup yields CDR1 SGHAT and CDR2 FQNNGV. The CDR3 extends over 14 amino acids. CDR3 loop: CASSLFDIIGEQYF. CDR3 in DNA: TGTGCCAGCAGCTTATTCGACATAATCGGAGAGCAGTACTTC.

This rearrangement joins TRBV5-6 to TRBJ2-3, with 9 bases that match TRBD2. The CDR3 contains 15 residues. V shed 4 bases, J shed 4 bases, and the junction held 7 bases outside the gene matches. Looked up from germline, CDR1 is SGHDT and CDR2 is YYEEEE. CDR3 sequence: CASSISSGIADTQYF. CDR3 in DNA: TGTGCCAGCAGCATATCTAGCGGGATAGCAGATACGCAGTATTTT.

The CDR3 protein is CASSQGTVSYNEQFF. CDR3 nucleotides: TGTGCCAGCAGTCAAGGGACAGTCTCCTACAATGAGCAGTTCTTC. V is TRBV27 and J is TRBJ2-1; 7 bases are a match to TRBD1. This CDR3 has 15 amino acids. Germline-derived CDR1 and CDR2 are MNHEY and SMNVEV (reference sequence). J lost 0 bases, V lost 5 bases, and 4 bases had no gene match.

V usage is TRBV18 and J usage is TRBJ1-1; D uncertain. From germline, CDR1 is KGHSH and CDR2 LQKENI. Trimming left V 1 base short and J 0 bases short, with 6 bases between. This CDR3 has 14 amino acids. The CDR3 DNA follows: TGTGCCAGCTCACCACAGGCAATGAACACTGAAGCTTTCTTT. Its translation is CASSPQAMNTEAFF. Full variable domain (missing parts from reference TRBV18 and TRBJ1-1): NAGVMQNPRHLVRRRGQEARLRCSPMKGHSHVYWYRQLPEEGLKFMVYLQKENIIDESGMPKERFSAEFPKEGPSILRIQQVVRGDSAAYFCASSPQAMNTEAFFGQGTRLTVV.

This clone was counted once. The V gene is TRBV7-6, the J gene TRBJ2-7; the D call may be TRBD1 or TRBD2 (7 bases each). Germline CDR1 reads SGHVS; CDR2 reads FNYEAQ. The CDR3 extends over 18 amino acids. V gave up 5 bases and J gave up 0 bases, with 23 bases separating them. The CDR3 DNA reads TGTGCCAGCAGCCCAGGAGGGGGCGGGGACTACGACTCCTACGAGCAGTACTTC. It codes for CASSPGGGGDYDSYEQYF.

This clone was recorded only once. J is TRBJ1-1 and V is TRBV28, with a possible D match to TRBD1 (5 bases). The CDR3 consists of 15 residues. CDR1 and CDR2 (germline): MDHEN, SYDVKM. V gave up 2 bases and J gave up 11 bases, with 21 bases separating them. The CDR3 loop is CASSLRIGAREAAFF. DNA of the CDR3: TGTGCCAGCAGTTTAAGGATTGGGGCGCGGGAAGCGGCTTTCTTT. The whole variable domain, filled in from reference TRBV28 and TRBJ1-1, reads DVKVTQSSRYLVKRTGEKVFLECVQDMDHENMFWYRQDPGLGLRLIYFSYDVKMKEKGDIPEGYSVSREKKERFSLILESASTNQTSMYLCASSLRIGAREAAFFGQGTRLTVV.

The rearrangement links TRBV7-9 to TRBJ2-7; D is uncertain. The ends were cut back, 1 base at V and 0 bases at J, with 7 bases in the middle. The germline V gene encodes CDR1 SEHNR and CDR2 FQNEAQ (reference sequence). The CDR3 runs 14 residues. DNA of the CDR3: TGTGCCAGCAGCTTAGACCTTAGCTCCTACGAGCAGTACTTC. Encoded protein: CASSLDLSSYEQYF.

The V gene is TRBV28, the J gene TRBJ1-3; no clear D. CDR3 size: 13 residues. Trimming left V 5 bases short and J 3 bases short, with 8 bases between. Per germline, CDR1 MDHEN and CDR2 SYDVKM. The CDR3 loop is CASSGDFGNTIYF. In nucleotides, the CDR3 is TGTGCCAGCAGTGGGGATTTTGGAAACACCATATATTTT.

The rearrangement uses TRBV29-1 and TRBJ1-2; no definite D call. CDR1 is SQVTM and CDR2 is ANQGSEA in the germline V gene. This CDR3 spans 11 amino acids. Trimming left V 2 bases short and J 2 bases short, with 3 bases between. The CDR3 nucleotides are TGCAGCGTTGAACAAAACTATGGCTACACCTTC. This codes for CSVEQNYGYTF.

This chain connects TRBV6-5 to TRBJ2-3, with 8 bases identical to TRBD1. V shed 4 bases, J shed 1 base, and the junction held 7 bases outside the gene matches. This CDR3 region has 16 residues. The V gene's germline CDR1 is MNHEY and CDR2 SVGAGI. The CDR3 loop reads CASSLDRGRGTDTQYF. The CDR3 coding sequence is TGTGCCAGCAGTTTAGACAGGGGAAGAGGCACAGATACGCAGTATTTT.

The rearrangement joins TRBV5-1 to TRBJ2-3, with D perhaps TRBD2 (5 bases). The germline gives CDR1 SGHRS, CDR2 YFSETQ. The V and J ends lost 0 bases and 4 bases respectively, with 6 bases between them. The CDR3 runs 13 residues. CDR3 DNA: TGCGCCAGCAGCTTGGGGAGGTCAGATACGCAGTATTTT. This sequence encodes CASSLGRSDTQYF.

This clone was counted once. This chain joins TRBV5-5 and TRBJ2-5; 13 bases fit TRBD2. V dropped 3 bases and J dropped 5; count of bases not matched to a gene: 13. There are 18 residues in the CDR3. CDR1 is SGHKS, CDR2 YYEKEE, per germline (reference sequence). CDR3 amino acids: CASSSPLGTSGIYETQYF. CDR3 sequence (DNA): TGTGCCAGCAGCTCGCCATTAGGGACTAGCGGGATTTACGAGACCCAGTACTTC.

This chain links TRBV5-4 with TRBJ2-7; D unresolved. The CDR3 consists of 11 residues. V lost 3 bases, J lost 5 bases, and 6 bases lay in between. CDR1 and CDR2 (germline): SGHNT, YYREEE (reference sequence). The CDR3 reads CASSYGDEQYF. CDR3 DNA sequence: TGTGCCAGCAGCTATGGGGACGAGCAGTACTTC.

This clone has a single count. This chain joins TRBV6-5 and TRBJ1-1; 8 bases are a match to TRBD1. The trim removed 2 bases at V and 8 bases at J, leaving 4 bases unmatched. CDR1 and CDR2 from the germline V gene are MNHEY and SVGAGI. The CDR3 has 13 residues. The CDR3 DNA follows: TGTGCCAGCAGTTACGGGACAGGCGAAGAAGCTTTCTTT. It codes for CASSYGTGEEAFF.

This sequence joins TRBV6-6 and TRBJ2-7; 11 positions match TRBD2. Germline V lookup: CDR1 MNHNY, CDR2 SVGAGI (reference sequence). The CDR3 length is 15 residues. V was clipped by 6 bases and J by 5 bases; unmatched bases: 9. CDR3 nucleotide sequence: TGTGCCAGCAGCAGTAGCGGGAGGGGCGCCCACGAGCAGTACTTC. Residues: CASSSSGRGAHEQYF.

This clone has only one observation. The chain carries TRBV9 and TRBJ2-1; TRBD1 matches at 11 bases. Germline trimming cut 4 bases from V and 7 bases from J; bases unmatched to any gene: 10. CDR3 length equals 16 residues. The germline CDR1 and CDR2 sequences are SGDLS and YYNGEE. This CDR3 reads CASSPHQDRGPNEQFF. CDR3 DNA sequence: TGTGCCAGCAGCCCTCACCAGGACAGGGGGCCAAATGAGCAGTTCTTC. Combining the CDR3 with reference TRBV9 and TRBJ2-1 gives the whole variable domain DSGVTQTPKHLITATGQRVTLRCSPRSGDLSVYWYQQSLDQGLQFLIQYYNGEERAKGNILERFSAQQFPDLHSELNLSSLELGDSALYFCASSPHQDRGPNEQFFGPGTRLTVL.

The chain joins TRBV4-1 to TRBJ1-5, with D uncertain. V was cut by 1 base and J by 4 bases, with 20 bases left in between. Germline-derived CDR1 and CDR2 are MGHRA and YSYEKL. The CDR3 has 18 amino acids. For the CDR3, the DNA is TGCGCCAGCAGCCAAGGAAGGCAGGTGAGTCCTGAGAATCAGCCCCAGCATTTT. It translates to CASSQGRQVSPENQPQHF.

The chain couples TRBV14 to TRBJ2-5, with D hard to call. The closer fit of TRBJ2-7 to the DNA end suggests the J call may be wrong. This CDR3 contains 14 residues. CDR1 SGHDN and CDR2 FVKESK come from the germline V gene. CDR3 residues: CASSYEMVDYEQYF. As DNA, the CDR3 is TGTGCCAGCAGCTACGAAATGGTAGACTACGAGCAGTACTTC.

V usage is TRBV27 and J usage is TRBJ2-7; perhaps TRBD1 as D (6 bases). CDR1 and CDR2 from the germline V gene are MNHEY and SMNVEV (reference sequence). V was shortened by 5 bases and J by 1 base, with 18 bases between the two germline ends. The CDR3 has 16 residues. CDR3 in DNA: TGTGCCAGCAGTAGTTTTTGGGGGCAGGGATCCTACGAGCAGTACTTC. Its translation: CASSSFWGQGSYEQYF.